Included here is one T cell receptor (beta chain) sequence, with context. The antigen is undetermined. This sample is part of a study of post-analysis software for immune sequencing data. General observations from the study: Patients carried five TRBV segments more frequently than controls did, and TRBV5-6, TRBV5-1 and TRBV20-1 were among them.

Trimming removed 8 bases from V and 11 bases from J, with 19 bases in between. Germline loops: CDR1 MGHDK, CDR2 SYGVNS. The CDR3 is 14 amino acids. Included in the TCR beta cDNA libraries were unique molecular identifiers. TCRdb ran MiXCR on the PCR reads and lists one entry per CDR3 protein. The repertoire holds about 570,000 distinct CDR3 sequences, with around 31% as singletons. Sample: blood. The chain recombines TRBV25-1 with TRBJ1-6, with D possibly being TRBD1 (6 bases). This TCR was sampled from a girl aged 2-17 years with multiple sclerosis. The CDR3 spells CASRRGYEGAPLHF. CDR3 nucleotides: TGTGCCAGCCGGAGGGGGTACGAAGGGGCACCCCTCCACTTT.